One TCR beta chain is described in this entry. Its antigen is still unknown. Inclusion characteristics of ophthalmopathy patients comprised a Clinical Activity Score of at least 3, a NOSPECS grade of at least 4, and duration under 3 months. Using more than 8 ml of fresh peripheral blood, PBMCs were prepared. The data were obtained in a study of T cells in Graves' hyperthyroidism and ophthalmopathy. Study outcomes and limitations: Ophthalmopathy prediction by the model preceded onset by a median about 6 months.

TCR beta CDR3 region amplification was performed from RNA transcripts. With the HTBI primer set, the TCR CDR3 went through a first round of RT-PCR. Each CDR3 protein gets one entry after TCRdb re-called the multiplex PCR reads with MiXCR. The sample lists about 400,000 distinct CDR3 sequences, approximately 14% occurring once. The CDR3 is 11 residues long. V was trimmed by 2 bases and J by 8 bases, leaving 7 bases between them. Germline loops: CDR1 SGHDT, CDR2 YYEEEE. The chain couples TRBV5-6 to TRBJ2-5; no definite D call. Sequencing was carried out using blood. The sequence came from a man in his late teens or twenties with Graves' ophthalmopathy. The CDR3 here is CASSFAATQYF. In DNA form, the CDR3 reads TGTGCCAGCAGCTTTGCGGCCACCCAGTACTTC.